This is a list of T cell receptor beta chains from one sample in a study of cytomegalovirus exposure and HLA in healthy donors. The method was immunoSEQ multiplex PCR; TCRdb's version includes in-frame clones alone and lacks a portion of them. This sample has more than 110,000 clones, with roughly 75% found just once. The sequenced sample consisted of PBMCs. The receptors shown here come from a man aged 25-40 years in good health and CMV-seronegative. Each CDR3 is given with its conserved first and last residue. The order of the fields is CDR3 DNA, CDR3 protein, V gene, J gene, clone size, D gene. A D gene is named only where the DNA matches it firmly. Expanded clones get a size class; other rows say once, few or many, or leave the size out.

CDR3 DNA: TGCGCCAGCAGCGCCGGGACTAGCGGGAGAGGCTACGAGCAGTACTTC; CDR3 protein: CASSAGTSGRGYEQYF; V gene: TRBV5-1; J gene: TRBJ2-7; clone size: -; D gene: TRBD2
CDR3 DNA: TGTGCCAGCTCACCGCGGGGACAGTCGCTCTATGGCTACACCTTC; CDR3 protein: CASSPRGQSLYGYTF; V gene: TRBV18; J gene: TRBJ1-2; clone size: -; D gene: TRBD1
CDR3 DNA: TGTGCCAGTAGTATAGGGCCCCAGGGGGTTGGAGCCCAGTACTTC; CDR3 protein: CASSIGPQGVGAQYF; V gene: TRBV19; J gene: TRBJ2-5; clone size: -; D gene: TRBD1
CDR3 DNA: TGTGCCAGCAGTTTACGGACAGGCTTGCGCGAGCAGTACTTC; CDR3 protein: CASSLRTGLREQYF; V gene: TRBV28; J gene: TRBJ2-7; clone size: -; D gene: TRBD1
CDR3 DNA: TGTGCCAGCAACGCGGTTGGACAGAACTATGGCTACACCTTC; CDR3 protein: CASNAVGQNYGYTF; V gene: TRBV5-4; J gene: TRBJ1-2; clone size: once; D gene: -
CDR3 DNA: TGTGCCACCCTAGGACTAGCGGGGGGGTCTGAGAGGAATGAGCAGTTCTTC; CDR3 protein: CATLGLAGGSERNEQFF; V gene: TRBV27; J gene: TRBJ2-1; clone size: -; D gene: TRBD2
CDR3 DNA: TGCGCCAGCAGCCCGGAGGCGGAGAGGTTGTCCTACGAGCAGTACTTC; CDR3 protein: CASSPEAERLSYEQYF; V gene: TRBV5-1; J gene: TRBJ2-7; clone size: once; D gene: -
CDR3 DNA: TGTGCCAGCAGCGGCCGGACAGGGGTAAACACCGGGGAGCTGTTTTTT; CDR3 protein: CASSGRTGVNTGELFF; V gene: TRBV7-8; J gene: TRBJ2-2; clone size: -; D gene: TRBD1
CDR3 DNA: TGTGCCAGCAACCCGGGGGGGGGTTACGAGCAGTACTTC; CDR3 protein: CASNPGGGYEQYF; V gene: TRBV6-5; J gene: TRBJ2-7; clone size: -; D gene: TRBD2
CDR3 DNA: TGTGCCAGCAATTCAGGGTCCTCACCCCTCCACTTT; CDR3 protein: CASNSGSSPLHF; V gene: TRBV28; J gene: TRBJ1-6; clone size: -; D gene: -
CDR3 DNA: TGTGCCAGCAGTTTAGTAGGGGGAAGCAATCAGCCCCAGCATTTT; CDR3 protein: CASSLVGGSNQPQHF; V gene: TRBV27; J gene: TRBJ1-5; clone size: -; D gene: -
CDR3 DNA: TGTGCCAGCAGCCGCCCGCAGGGGGTGGCTTTCTTT; CDR3 protein: CASSRPQGVAFF; V gene: TRBV5-4; J gene: TRBJ1-1; clone size: -; D gene: TRBD1
CDR3 DNA: TGTGCCAGCAGCCGACAGGGTGGGATTGGGGAGCAGTACTTC; CDR3 protein: CASSRQGGIGEQYF; V gene: TRBV2; J gene: TRBJ2-7; clone size: -; D gene: TRBD1
CDR3 DNA: TGCGCCAGCAGACTCGGATCGGGGGGTAGCACTGAAGCTTTCTTT; CDR3 protein: CASRLGSGGSTEAFF; V gene: TRBV5-1; J gene: TRBJ1-1; clone size: -; D gene: -
CDR3 DNA: TGTGCCAGCAGCCTTAAAGGACAGGGTAGGACTGAAGCTTTCTTT; CDR3 protein: CASSLKGQGRTEAFF; V gene: TRBV5-5; J gene: TRBJ1-1; clone size: -; D gene: TRBD1
CDR3 DNA: TGTGCCAGCAGTTATAGCGGTAGCACAGATACGCAGTATTTT; CDR3 protein: CASSYSGSTDTQYF; V gene: TRBV7-9; J gene: TRBJ2-3; clone size: -; D gene: -
CDR3 DNA: TGTGCCAGCAGCTTATTTGCCGGGACACAAAGAGGGTCCTACGAGCAGTACTTC; CDR3 protein: CASSLFAGTQRGSYEQYF; V gene: TRBV7-9; J gene: TRBJ2-7; clone size: once; D gene: -